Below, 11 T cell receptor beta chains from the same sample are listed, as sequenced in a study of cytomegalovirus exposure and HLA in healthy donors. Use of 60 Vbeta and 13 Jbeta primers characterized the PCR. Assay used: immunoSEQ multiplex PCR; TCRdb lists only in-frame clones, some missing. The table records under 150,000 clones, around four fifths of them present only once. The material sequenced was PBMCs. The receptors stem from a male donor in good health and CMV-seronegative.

This chain's CDR3 is CASSVASGSNTGELFF. The CDR3 DNA follows: TGTGCCAGCAGCGTAGCTAGCGGTAGCAACACCGGGGAGCTGTTTTTT. The chain recombines TRBV9 with TRBJ2-2, with 7 bases identical to TRBD2. CDR3 size: 16 residues. Trimming at V came to 0 bases and at J to 2 bases, leaving 4 bases not matched to a gene. Germline assignment: CDR1 SGDLS and CDR2 YYNGEE.

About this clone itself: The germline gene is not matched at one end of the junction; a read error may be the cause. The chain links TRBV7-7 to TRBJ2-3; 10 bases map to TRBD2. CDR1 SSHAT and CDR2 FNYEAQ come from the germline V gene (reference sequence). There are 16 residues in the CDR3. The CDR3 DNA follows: TGTGCTAGCAGCTTTTCTCCGGGACTAGCGATGGATACGCAGTATTTT. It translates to CASSFSPGLAMDTQYF. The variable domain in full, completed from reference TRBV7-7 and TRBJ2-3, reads GAGVSQSPRYKVTKRGQDVTLRCDPISSHATLYWYQQALGQGPEFLTYFNYEAQPDKSGLPSDRFSAERPEGSISTLTIQRTEQRDSAMYRCASSFSPGLAMDTQYFGPGTRLTVL.

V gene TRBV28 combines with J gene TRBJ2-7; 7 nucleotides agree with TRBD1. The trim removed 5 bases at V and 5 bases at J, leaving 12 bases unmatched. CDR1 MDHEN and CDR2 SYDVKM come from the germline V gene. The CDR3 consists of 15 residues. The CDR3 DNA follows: TGTGCCAGCAGTCCGCCGGACAGGAGGCCGAACGAGCAGTACTTC. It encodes CASSPPDRRPNEQYF.

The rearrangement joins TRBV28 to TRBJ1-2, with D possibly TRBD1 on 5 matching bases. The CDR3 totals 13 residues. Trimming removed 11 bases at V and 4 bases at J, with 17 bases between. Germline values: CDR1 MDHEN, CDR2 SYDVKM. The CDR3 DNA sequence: TGTGCCTTGTGGGAGGGGTCGGGCTATGGCTACACCTTC. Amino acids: CALWEGSGYGYTF.

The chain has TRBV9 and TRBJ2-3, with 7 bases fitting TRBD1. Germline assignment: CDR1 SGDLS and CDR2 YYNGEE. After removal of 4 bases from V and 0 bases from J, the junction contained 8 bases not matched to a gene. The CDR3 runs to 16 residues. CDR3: CASSLQGYSSTDTQYF. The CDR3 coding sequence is TGTGCCAGCAGCTTACAGGGGTACTCTAGCACAGATACGCAGTATTTT.

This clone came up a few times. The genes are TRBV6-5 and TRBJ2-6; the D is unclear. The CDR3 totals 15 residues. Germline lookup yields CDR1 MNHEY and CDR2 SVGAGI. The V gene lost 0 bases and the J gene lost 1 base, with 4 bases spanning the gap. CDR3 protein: CASSYSSSGANVLTF. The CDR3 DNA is TGTGCCAGCAGTTACTCGAGTTCTGGGGCCAACGTCCTGACTTTC.

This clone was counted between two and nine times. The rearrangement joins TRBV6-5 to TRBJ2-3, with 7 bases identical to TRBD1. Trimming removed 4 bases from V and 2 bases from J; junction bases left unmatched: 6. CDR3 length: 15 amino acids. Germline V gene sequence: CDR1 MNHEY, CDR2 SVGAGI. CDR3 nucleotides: TGTGCCAGCAGTTGGGGGACAGACAACACAGATACGCAGTATTTT. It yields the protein CASSWGTDNTDTQYF.

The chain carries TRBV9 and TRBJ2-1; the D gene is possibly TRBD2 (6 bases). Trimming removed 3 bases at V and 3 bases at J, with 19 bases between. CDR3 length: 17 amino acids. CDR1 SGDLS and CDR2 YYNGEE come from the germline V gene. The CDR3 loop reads CASSAGLAVEDYNEQFF. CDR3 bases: TGTGCCAGCAGCGCAGGATTAGCGGTAGAGGACTACAATGAGCAGTTCTTC.

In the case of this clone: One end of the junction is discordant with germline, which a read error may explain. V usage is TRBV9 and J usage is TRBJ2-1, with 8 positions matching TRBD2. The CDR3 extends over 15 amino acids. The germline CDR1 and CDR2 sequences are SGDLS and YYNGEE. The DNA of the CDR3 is TGTGCCAGCAGCGCGAGCGGGAGCTCCTACGATGAGCAGTTCTTC. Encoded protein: CASSASGSSYDEQFF.

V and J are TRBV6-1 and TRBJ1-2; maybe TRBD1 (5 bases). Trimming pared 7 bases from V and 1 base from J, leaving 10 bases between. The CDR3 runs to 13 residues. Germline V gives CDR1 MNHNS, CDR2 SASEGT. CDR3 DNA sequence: TGTGCCAGCAAAAAGACAGTTAACTATGGCTACACCTTC. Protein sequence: CASKKTVNYGYTF.

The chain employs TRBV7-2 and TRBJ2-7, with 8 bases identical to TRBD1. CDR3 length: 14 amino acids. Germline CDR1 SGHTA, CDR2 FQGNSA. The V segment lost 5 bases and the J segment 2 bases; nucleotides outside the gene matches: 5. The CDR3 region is CASSVGQGPYEQYF. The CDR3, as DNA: TGTGCCAGCAGCGTCGGACAGGGACCCTACGAGCAGTACTTC.